The 14 T cell receptor beta chains in this list originate from one sample, sequenced in a study of shared clonotypes between healthy human individuals (TCRdb year 2020). Library method: the immunoSEQ multiplex PCR assay. TCRdb holds this immuneACCESS table with in-frame rearrangements only. Some clones are missing; in checked studies, unresolved V genes explain under half, and the rest has no known cause. This sample is represented by about 2.3 million clones; about 90% of them were singletons. Approximately 0.41% of the sample lies in the top ten. Input material: naive CD4+ T cells from PBMCs. This sample's cell subset or site label indicates: CD45RA+ positively selected. The source of these receptors is a man younger than 30 in good health. Some clones in this sample may be carry-over from other donors' samples.

The chain is built from TRBV5-1 and TRBJ2-3; D gene unclear. CDR1 SGHRS and CDR2 YFSETQ come from the germline V gene. The CDR3 has 17 residues. V was trimmed by 0 bases and J by 2 bases, leaving 16 bases between them. CDR3 residues: CASSLGFNGGFTDTQYF. DNA for the CDR3: TGCGCCAGCAGCTTGGGGTTTAACGGTGGGTTCACAGATACGCAGTATTTT.

The genes are TRBV5-1 and TRBJ1-1; D gene ambiguous. The CDR3 contains 15 residues. Germline-derived CDR1 and CDR2 are SGHRS and YFSETQ. Trimming took off 0 bases at V and 3 bases at J, with 12 bases between the two ends. This chain's CDR3 is CASSLDPGEYTEAFF. The CDR3, as DNA: TGCGCCAGCAGCTTGGATCCTGGTGAGTACACTGAAGCTTTCTTT.

V and J are TRBV15 and TRBJ2-7; TRBD2 matches 11 bases. The CDR3 loop spans 17 amino acids. Trimming removed 5 bases from V and 2 bases from J; junction bases left unmatched: 11. Germline CDR1 reads LNHNV; CDR2 reads YYDKDF (reference sequence). The DNA for the CDR3 is TGTGCCACCAGCGCCGGGACTAGCGGAATAATCCCCTACGAGCAGTACTTC. Residues: CATSAGTSGIIPYEQYF.

The chain has TRBV6-1 and TRBJ1-1; D gene uncertain. V lost 1 base to trimming and J lost 1 base, with 7 bases between them. Germline lookup yields CDR1 MNHNS and CDR2 SASEGT. The CDR3 runs 14 residues. As DNA, the CDR3 is TGTGCCAGCAGTGAAGGGATCGCGAACACTGAAGCTTTCTTT. This sequence encodes CASSEGIANTEAFF.

To note about this clone: Other nucleotide sequences from this sample produce the same CDR3. V usage is TRBV29-1 and J usage is TRBJ1-2, with D unclear. Germline-derived CDR1 and CDR2 are SQVTM and ANQGSEA. The length of the CDR3 is 12 residues. The V end lost 0 bases, the J end lost 5 bases, and 7 bases lay between the germline ends. CDR3 in amino acids: CSVEEGEYGYTF. The CDR3 DNA follows: TGCAGCGTTGAAGAGGGCGAGTATGGCTACACCTTC.

The chain couples TRBV19 to TRBJ2-4; D assignment may be TRBD1 or TRBD2 (6 bases each). Trimming pared 5 bases from V and 0 bases from J, leaving 14 bases between. CDR1 is LNHDA, CDR2 SQIVND, per germline (reference sequence). This CDR3 is built from 16 residues. CDR3 nucleotides: TGTGCCAGTAGTTTGGGGGGCCGGATAGCCAAAAACATTCAGTACTTC. Translation gives CASSLGGRIAKNIQYF.

V usage is TRBV30 and J usage is TRBJ1-2; D may be TRBD1 (5 bases). V was cut by 1 base and J by 5 bases, with 23 bases left in between. CDR1 is GTSNPN, CDR2 SVGIG, per germline (reference sequence). This CDR3 is built from 17 residues. CDR3 in DNA: TGTGCCTGGAGTGATTACGGGACGCTTCTACCCCTTTATGGCTACACCTTC. Protein sequence: CAWSDYGTLLPLYGYTF.

This clone was detected only once. The chain uses TRBV6-5 and TRBJ1-6; D is possibly TRBD1 (5 bases). V was pared by 0 bases and J by 7 bases, with 13 bases between. Germline loops: CDR1 MNHEY, CDR2 SVGAGI. The CDR3 has 16 amino acids. Written as DNA, the CDR3 is TGTGCCAGCAGTTACTCTTCCAGGGTTGGAAATTCACCCCTCCACTTT. Translating gives CASSYSSRVGNSPLHF.

The chain couples TRBV9 to TRBJ2-4; tentatively, D is TRBD1 (6 bases). The CDR3 has 15 residues. V was shortened by 0 bases and J by 3 bases, with 10 bases between the two germline ends. CDR1 is SGDLS, CDR2 YYNGEE, per germline. CDR3 sequence reads: CASSVGRGNKNIQYF. The CDR3 nucleotides are TGTGCCAGCAGCGTAGGAAGGGGGAACAAAAACATTCAGTACTTC. Complete variable domain (other parts from reference TRBV9 and TRBJ2-4): DSGVTQTPKHLITATGQRVTLRCSPRSGDLSVYWYQQSLDQGLQFLIQYYNGEERAKGNILERFSAQQFPDLHSELNLSSLELGDSALYFCASSVGRGNKNIQYFGAGTRLSVL.

The rearrangement links TRBV5-1 to TRBJ2-5; D is perhaps TRBD1 (6 bases). The length of the CDR3 is 14 residues. The germline V and J ends were trimmed by 4 bases and 4 bases, with 14 bases remaining between them. CDR1 and CDR2 (germline): SGHRS, YFSETQ. CDR3 sequence reads: CASSDPQGSETQYF. The DNA of the CDR3 is TGCGCCAGCAGCGACCCACAGGGTTCAGAGACCCAGTACTTC.

The chain joins TRBV7-9 to TRBJ1-1; D unclear. The V gene lost 3 bases and the J gene lost 4 bases, with 12 bases spanning the gap. The CDR3 is 14 residues long. Per germline, CDR1 SEHNR and CDR2 FQNEAQ (reference sequence). Written as DNA, the CDR3 is TGTGCCAGCAGCTTGCCGCAGGACGGCACTGAAGCTTTCTTT. Protein product: CASSLPQDGTEAFF.

This chain uses TRBV5-4 with TRBJ2-7; D gene ambiguous. Germline V gene lookup returns CDR1 SGHNT and CDR2 YYREEE (reference sequence). V was clipped by 2 bases and J by 2 bases, with 8 bases between them. The length of the CDR3 is 13 residues. As DNA, the CDR3 is TGTGCCAGCAGCTTCGAGGCTACCTACGAGCAGTACTTC. As protein: CASSFEATYEQYF.

This sequence joins TRBV7-9 and TRBJ2-7; either TRBD1 or TRBD2 may supply D (5 bases each). This CDR3 has 16 residues. Trimming stripped 3 bases from V and 2 bases from J, with 17 bases between. CDR1 SEHNR and CDR2 FQNEAQ come from the germline V gene (reference sequence). The CDR3 DNA reads as TGTGCCAGCAGCTTCTCCGTGGGAGTGGGACCCTACGAGCAGTACTTC. Its translation is CASSFSVGVGPYEQYF.

J is TRBJ1-1 and V is TRBV4-2; D possibly corresponds to TRBD1 (5 bases). V gave up 4 bases and J gave up 5 bases, with 14 bases separating them. The CDR3 runs to 14 residues. Looked up from germline, CDR1 is LGHNA and CDR2 is YNFKEQ. The CDR3 DNA is TGTGCCAGCAGCCGGATGGGGGAAGGGACTGAAGCTTTCTTT. Translated, it gives CASSRMGEGTEAFF.